This is a list of T cell receptor beta chains from one sample in a study of blood T cell repertoires in COVID-19. Some clones are missing from TCRdb's copy, which holds only in-frame ones; the method was immunoSEQ multiplex PCR. The data show fewer than 200,000 clones, 80% seen once. Input material: peripheral blood. The receptor source for this set is a man between 65 and 80 years old with active or convalescent COVID-19. Both conserved end residues are part of each CDR3. D genes are given only for firm matches. A row's size may be missing; if present it is once, few, many or a size class.

abundance	d_gene	v_gene	j_gene	CDR3aa	CDR3nt
once	TRBD1	TRBV18	TRBJ2-1	CASSPRDSGLNEQFF	TGTGCCAGCTCACCACGGGACAGTGGCCTCAATGAGCAGTTCTTC
NA	NA	TRBV12-3/TRBV12-4	TRBJ1-1	CASSTRSNTEAFF	TGTGCCAGCAGTACCAGGTCAAACACTGAAGCTTTCTTT
NA	TRBD1	TRBV27	TRBJ2-7	CASSRWGDRGGEQYF	TGTGCCAGCAGTCGGTGGGGGGACAGGGGAGGCGAGCAGTACTTC
few	TRBD1	TRBV9	TRBJ2-7	CASSASTGNEQYF	TGTGCCAGCAGCGCTTCGACAGGGAACGAGCAGTACTTC
NA	NA	TRBV6-5	TRBJ1-6	CASKSEGEPSPLHF	TGTGCCAGCAAGTCAGAGGGGGAACCTTCACCCCTCCACTTT
NA	TRBD2	TRBV7-2	TRBJ2-1	CASSLRTSGTIEQFF	TGTGCCAGCAGCCTTAGGACTAGCGGAACCATTGAGCAGTTCTTC
NA	TRBD2	TRBV5-6	TRBJ2-5	CASSPAGLAGAKETQYF	TGTGCCAGCAGCCCCGCCGGACTAGCGGGAGCCAAAGAGACCCAGTACTTC
NA	NA	TRBV4-1	TRBJ1-2	CASSTARGNYGYTF	TGCGCCAGCAGCACAGCTCGGGGTAACTATGGCTACACCTTC
NA	NA	TRBV30	TRBJ2-7	CAWSRIDEQYF	TGTGCCTGGAGCCGTATTGACGAGCAGTACTTC
NA	NA	TRBV29-1	TRBJ1-1	CSYGQLTEAFF	TGCAGCTACGGACAGCTAACTGAAGCTTTCTTT
NA	TRBD1	TRBV25-1	TRBJ1-3	CASSVLGTGGNTIYF	TGTGCCAGCAGTGTCCTTGGGACAGGGGGAAACACCATATATTTT
NA	NA	TRBV3-1/TRBV3-2	TRBJ1-2	CASSQFRGLPLLGYTF	TGTGCCAGCAGCCAATTTAGAGGACTGCCTCTTTTGGGCTACACCTTC
few	NA	TRBV9	TRBJ2-2	CASSPQEGELFF	TGTGCCAGCAGCCCCCAGGAAGGGGAGCTGTTTTTT
NA	NA	TRBV7-2	TRBJ2-5	CASSLGGGLGETQYF	TGTGCCAGCAGCTTGGGGGGGGGCCTAGGAGAGACCCAGTACTTC
NA	TRBD2	TRBV5-4	TRBJ2-1	CASSFGGIGAYNEQFF	TGTGCCAGCAGCTTCGGGGGGATCGGGGCCTACAATGAGCAGTTCTTC
once	NA	TRBV29-1	TRBJ1-4	CSVALRETATNEKLFF	TGCAGCGTTGCCCTCCGGGAGACAGCAACTAATGAAAAACTGTTTTTT
NA	NA	TRBV18	TRBJ2-7	CASSPPDYSYEQYF	TGTGCCAGCTCACCACCGGACTACTCCTACGAGCAGTACTTC
NA	NA	TRBV5-4	TRBJ2-7	CASSSPPGGEQYF	TGTGCCAGCAGCTCCCCCCCCGGCGGCGAGCAGTACTTC
few	NA	TRBV7-8	TRBJ1-2	CASSLGVEGVYGYTF	TGTGCCAGCAGCTTAGGGGTGGAAGGGGTCTATGGCTACACCTTC
NA	NA	TRBV6-6	TRBJ1-2	CASRSHTNYGYTF	TGTGCCAGCAGGTCACACACTAACTATGGCTACACCTTC
NA	TRBD1	TRBV2	TRBJ1-3	CASRQGGSGNTIYF	TGTGCCAGCCGACAGGGGGGGTCTGGAAACACCATATATTTT
NA	TRBD1	TRBV6-2/TRBV6-3	TRBJ1-1	CASSGTTGANEAFF	TGTGCCAGCAGTGGTACTACAGGGGCCAATGAAGCTTTCTTT
NA	TRBD1	TRBV5-6	TRBJ1-1	CASSLPGQEAFEAFF	TGTGCCAGCAGCTTACCGGGACAGGAGGCTTTTGAAGCTTTCTTT
NA	NA	TRBV10-1	TRBJ2-6	CASSAGITGANVLTF	TGCGCCAGCAGTGCAGGGATTACTGGGGCCAACGTCCTGACTTTC
few	TRBD1	TRBV5-4	TRBJ1-1	CANGPQGKEDTEAFF	TGTGCCAATGGTCCACAGGGGAAAGAGGACACTGAAGCTTTCTTT
NA	NA	TRBV9	TRBJ2-7	CASSVASGGAYEQYF	TGTGCCAGCAGCGTAGCATCGGGGGGCGCGTACGAGCAGTACTTC
NA	NA	TRBV7-9	TRBJ1-1	CASSLSGTSAAFF	TGTGCCAGCAGCCTCTCTGGGACATCTGCAGCTTTCTTT
NA	TRBD1	TRBV18	TRBJ1-2	CASSPNRGSTSGDYGYTF	TGTGCCAGCTCACCAAACAGGGGGTCGACGAGTGGGGACTATGGCTACACCTTC
NA	NA	TRBV3-1/TRBV3-2	TRBJ1-2	CASSQDAGYGYTF	TGTGCCAGCAGCCAAGACGCGGGATATGGCTACACCTTC
NA	NA	TRBV9	TRBJ2-2	CASTSTRFTGELFF	TGTGCCAGCACATCGACACGTTTCACCGGGGAGCTGTTTTTT
NA	TRBD1	TRBV28	TRBJ1-2	CASSTTGGGLLYWGYTF	TGTGCCAGCAGTACTACAGGGGGCGGTCTGCTTTATTGGGGCTACACCTTC
NA	TRBD2	TRBV28	TRBJ2-7	CASRPDGTSGTYEQYF	TGTGCCAGCAGGCCCGACGGGACTAGCGGGACCTACGAGCAGTACTTC
few	TRBD2	TRBV12-3/TRBV12-4	TRBJ2-7	CASSAGGRKYF	TGTGCCAGCAGTGCGGGGGGGAGGAAGTACTTC
once	NA	TRBV5-1	TRBJ1-2	CASSKGGLGYTF	TGCGCCAGCAGTAAGGGGGGGCTTGGCTACACCTTC
NA	NA	TRBV2	TRBJ1-2	CASSLTGRDYGYTF	TGTGCCAGCAGTCTCACAGGGCGCGACTATGGCTACACCTTC
NA	NA	TRBV18	TRBJ1-1	CASYPSPTANTEAFF	TGTGCCAGCTACCCGTCCCCAACAGCGAACACTGAAGCTTTCTTT
NA	TRBD2	TRBV30	TRBJ2-3	CAWAAAGGPHTDTQYF	TGTGCCTGGGCGGCAGCGGGAGGGCCTCACACAGATACGCAGTATTTT
NA	TRBD1	TRBV4-2	TRBJ2-2	CASSQGTGDTGELFF	TGTGCCAGCAGCCAAGGGACAGGGGACACCGGGGAGCTGTTTTTT
NA	NA	TRBV29-1	TRBJ1-2	CSVEIANYGYTF	TGCAGCGTTGAAATAGCTAACTATGGCTACACCTTC
NA	NA	TRBV19	TRBJ1-5	CASGASRGKDNQPQHF	TGTGCCAGTGGGGCAAGTAGGGGCAAGGACAATCAGCCCCAGCATTTT
NA	TRBD2	TRBV30	TRBJ2-3	CAWARGSDTQYF	TGTGCCTGGGCGCGGGGGTCAGATACGCAGTATTTT
NA	NA	TRBV6-1	TRBJ1-1	CASREGGVIRNTEAFF	TGTGCCAGCAGGGAAGGGGGAGTGATTCGGAACACTGAAGCTTTCTTT
NA	NA	TRBV5-1	TRBJ2-2	CASSLGQGNTGELFF	TGCGCCAGCAGCCTGGGGCAGGGTAACACCGGGGAGCTGTTTTTT
NA	NA	TRBV28	TRBJ1-2	CASSKTGRGYTF	TGTGCCAGCAGCAAAACAGGGAGAGGCTACACCTTC
NA	NA	TRBV6-2/TRBV6-3	TRBJ1-6	CASSWGQNSPLHF	TGTGCCAGCAGTTGGGGGCAGAATTCACCCCTCCACTTT